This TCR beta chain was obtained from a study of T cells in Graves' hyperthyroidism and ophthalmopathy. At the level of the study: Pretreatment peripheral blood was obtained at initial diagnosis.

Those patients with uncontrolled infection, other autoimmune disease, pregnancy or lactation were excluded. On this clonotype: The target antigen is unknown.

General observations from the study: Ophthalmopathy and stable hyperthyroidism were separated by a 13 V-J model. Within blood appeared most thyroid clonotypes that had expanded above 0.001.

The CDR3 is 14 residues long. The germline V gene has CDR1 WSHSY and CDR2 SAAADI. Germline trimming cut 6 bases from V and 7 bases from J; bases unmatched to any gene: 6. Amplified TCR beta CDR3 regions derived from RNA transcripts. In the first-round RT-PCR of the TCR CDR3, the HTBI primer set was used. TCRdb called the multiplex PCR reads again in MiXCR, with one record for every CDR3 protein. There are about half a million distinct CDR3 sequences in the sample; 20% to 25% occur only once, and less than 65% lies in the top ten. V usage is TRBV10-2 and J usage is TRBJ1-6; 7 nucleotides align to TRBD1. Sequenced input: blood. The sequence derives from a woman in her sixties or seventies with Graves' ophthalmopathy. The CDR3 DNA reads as TGCGCCAGCAGACAACAGGGGCGGAATTCACCCCTCCACTTT. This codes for CASRQQGRNSPLHF.